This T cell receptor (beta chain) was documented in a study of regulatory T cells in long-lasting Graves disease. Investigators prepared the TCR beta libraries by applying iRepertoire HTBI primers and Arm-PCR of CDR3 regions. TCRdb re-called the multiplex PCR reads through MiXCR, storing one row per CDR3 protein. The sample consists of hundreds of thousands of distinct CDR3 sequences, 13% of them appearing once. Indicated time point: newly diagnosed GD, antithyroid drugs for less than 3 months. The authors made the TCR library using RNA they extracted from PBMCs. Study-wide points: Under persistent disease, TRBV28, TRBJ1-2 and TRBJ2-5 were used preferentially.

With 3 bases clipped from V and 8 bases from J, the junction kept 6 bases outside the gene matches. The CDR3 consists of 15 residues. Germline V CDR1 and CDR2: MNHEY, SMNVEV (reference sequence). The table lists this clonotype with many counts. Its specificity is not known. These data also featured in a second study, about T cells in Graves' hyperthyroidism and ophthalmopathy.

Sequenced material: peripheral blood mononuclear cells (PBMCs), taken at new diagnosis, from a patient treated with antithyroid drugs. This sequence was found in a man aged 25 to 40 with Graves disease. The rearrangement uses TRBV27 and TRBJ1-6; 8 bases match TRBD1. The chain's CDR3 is CASSFLTGEYSPLHF. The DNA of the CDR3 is TGTGCCAGCAGTTTTTTGACAGGGGAGTATTCACCCCTCCACTTT.